This entry describes one T cell receptor beta chain. Its cognate antigen is unknown. Trimming removed 6 bases from V and 0 bases from J; junction bases left unmatched: 5. Germline V CDR1 and CDR2: SEHNR, FQNEAQ (reference sequence). The CDR3 is made up of 15 amino acids. Healthy individuals who donated bone marrow served as the donors. The entry originates in a study of cytomegalovirus exposure and HLA in healthy donors. Background on the study: Early release data held tens of millions of unique TCRs from HLA-typed donors. Study-level findings and limits: Listed as cytomegalovirus-associated were over 150 TCR beta chains.

Primers included in the PCR were 60 Vbeta and 13 Jbeta primers. The repertoire was sequenced with immunoSEQ multiplex PCR; TCRdb's copy has only in-frame clones and lacks some. The sample holds 95,000 to 150,000 clones; roughly 74% are singletons and the top ten take about 3.5%. The chain combines TRBV7-9 with TRBJ2-1; 7 positions agree with TRBD2. This TCR was sampled from a man in his forties in good health and CMV-seronegative. The sequenced sample was PBMCs. Written as DNA, the CDR3 is TGTGCCAGCAGTTGGAGCGGGGCCTCCTACAATGAGCAGTTCTTC. It encodes CASSWSGASYNEQFF.